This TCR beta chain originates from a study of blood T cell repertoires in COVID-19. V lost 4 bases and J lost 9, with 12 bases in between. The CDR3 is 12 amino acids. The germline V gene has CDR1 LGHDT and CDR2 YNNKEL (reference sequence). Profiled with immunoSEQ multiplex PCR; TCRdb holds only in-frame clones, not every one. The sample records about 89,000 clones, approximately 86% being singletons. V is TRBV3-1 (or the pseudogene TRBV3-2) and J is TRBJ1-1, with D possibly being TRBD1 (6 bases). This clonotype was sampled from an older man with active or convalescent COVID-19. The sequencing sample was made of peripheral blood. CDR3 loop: CASSPDRSKAFF. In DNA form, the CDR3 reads TGTGCCAGCAGCCCCGACAGGTCGAAAGCTTTCTTT.